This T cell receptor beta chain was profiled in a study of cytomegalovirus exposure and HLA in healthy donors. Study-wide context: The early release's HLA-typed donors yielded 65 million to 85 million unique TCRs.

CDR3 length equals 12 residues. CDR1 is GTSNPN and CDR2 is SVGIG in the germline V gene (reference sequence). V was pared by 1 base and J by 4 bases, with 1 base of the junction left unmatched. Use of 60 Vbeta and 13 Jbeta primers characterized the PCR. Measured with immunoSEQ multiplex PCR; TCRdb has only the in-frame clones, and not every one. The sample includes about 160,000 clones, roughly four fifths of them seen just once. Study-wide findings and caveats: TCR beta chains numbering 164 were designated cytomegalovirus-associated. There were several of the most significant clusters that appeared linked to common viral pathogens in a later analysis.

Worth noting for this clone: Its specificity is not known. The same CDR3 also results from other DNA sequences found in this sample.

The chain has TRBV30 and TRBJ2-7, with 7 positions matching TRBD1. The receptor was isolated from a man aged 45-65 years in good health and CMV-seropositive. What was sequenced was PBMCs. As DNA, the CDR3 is TGTGCCTGGAGTGAACAGGGGTACGAGCAGTACTTC. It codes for CAWSEQGYEQYF.